This T cell receptor beta chain was recorded in a study of spatial heterogeneity in lung cancer. Overall study: Detected beta-chain sequences consistently exceeded alpha-chain sequences. Raw reads contained each unique TCR and UMI combination more than ten times on average.

Every individual TCR cDNA molecule carried its own unique molecular identifier, which allowed correction of PCR and sequencing errors. TCRdb itself ran the 5' RACE reads through MiXCR, one entry per CDR3 protein. The table includes 15,000 to 20,000 distinct CDR3 sequences, roughly a fifth detected once. Germline V gene data show CDR1 as SSHAT and CDR2 as FNYEAQ (reference sequence). This CDR3 has 15 amino acids. Study-level points and caveats: Resection blood, more than follow-up blood, showed ubiquitous expanded tumor TCRs.

This clonotype was counted ten times or more. The antigen remains undetermined. An end of the junction differs from the germline gene, which may be a read error. The time point denotes: sample taken at primary tumor resection. Whole RNA, which was extracted from tumor, nontumor lung tissue or frozen PBMC, was sequenced without any cell sorting. The chain uses TRBV7-7 and TRBJ2-5, with TRBD1 as a possible D gene (6 bases). This clonotype originated in a male donor with early-stage non-small cell lung cancer. The sequencing used PBMCs, collected at surgery. Written as DNA, the CDR3 is TGTGCTAGCAGCCTAGGGGGTGCCACCCAAGAGACCCAGTACTTC. This encodes CASSLGGATQETQYF.